This T cell receptor (beta chain) was found in a study of vaccination effects on CD4 cells after COVID-19. Overall study context: Antigen-specific CD4+ T cell clonotypes were called by their expansion after viral peptide-pool culture in ViraFEST.

Only in-frame clones appear in the TCRdb table, and some are missing; sequencing was by immunoSEQ multiplex PCR. Altogether tens of thousands of clones are present, 73% being singletons, with the ten largest covering 2% to 3%. As for this clone: Its target is not known.

Once cultured for approximately ten days, the cells underwent separation to obtain CD4+ T cells. The cohort was immunized with two doses of either the BNT162b2 or mRNA-1273 vaccine. IL-2 medium took the place of half the medium on both days 3 and 7. General study results and limits: After vaccination, at late timepoints, clones induced by infection and by vaccine contracted markedly.

The CDR3 runs 16 residues. V lost 2 bases to trimming and J lost 3 bases; unmatched junction nucleotides: 7. CDR1 and CDR2 (germline): SGHRS, YFSETQ. Here the sequenced sample was CD4+ T cells from PBMCs cultured without peptide, taken after COVID-19 vaccination. This chain links TRBV5-1 with TRBJ2-3; 9 bases are a match to TRBD1. The clonotype comes from a human donor who received a COVID-19 vaccine. The CDR3 region has the DNA TGCGCCAGCAGCTTAGACGGGACAGGGAGGACAGATACGCAGTATTTT. Protein: CASSLDGTGRTDTQYF.